The source of this T cell receptor beta chain is a study of blood T cell repertoires in COVID-19. Study in general: Italy, Spain and the United States were the sources of the convalescent and acute COVID-19 samples.

This table comes from immunoSEQ multiplex PCR, and its TCRdb copy is limited to in-frame clones, with some not included. The sample shows about 180,000 clones, roughly 88% of them seen only once. The CDR3 loop spans 15 amino acids. V gave up 0 bases and J gave up 6 bases, with 13 bases separating them. The germline V gene encodes CDR1 SGHAT and CDR2 FQNNGV. The sample was peripheral blood. The chain carries TRBV11-2 and TRBJ2-3; D is possibly TRBD1 (5 bases). This sequence originates from a woman of 80 years or more with acute or convalescent COVID-19. DNA of the CDR3: TGTGCCAGCAGCTTAGAAGCAGTGGCAGGGGATACGCAGTATTTT. Protein: CASSLEAVAGDTQYF.